The 17 T cell receptor beta chains presented below share a single source sample, sequenced in a study of blood T cell repertoires in COVID-19. Only in-frame clones appear in the TCRdb table, and some are missing; sequencing was by immunoSEQ multiplex PCR. Of 250,000 to 350,000 clones detected, more than 90% appear once; the ten largest clones hold approximately 18%. Source material: PBMCs or T cells enriched from blood (not recorded which). The receptors derive from a woman aged 25 to 39 who had recovered from COVID-19.

The rearrangement joins TRBV7-9 to TRBJ1-1; weak D call: TRBD1 (5 bases). The CDR3 sequence is 15 residues long. Germline loops: CDR1 SEHNR, CDR2 FQNEAQ (reference sequence). V lost 1 base to trimming and J lost 5 bases, with 14 bases between them. CDR3 sequence (DNA): TGTGCCAGCAGCTTAGAGGGGTCCCAGGGTACTGAAGCTTTCTTT. This translates into CASSLEGSQGTEAFF. The whole variable domain, filled in from reference TRBV7-9 and TRBJ1-1, reads DTGVSQNPRHKITKRGQNVTFRCDPISEHNRLYWYRQTLGQGPEFLTYFQNEAQLEKSRLLSDRFSAERPKGSFSTLEIQRTEQGDSAMYLCASSLEGSQGTEAFFGQGTRLTVV.

V and J are TRBV7-9 and TRBJ1-6, with D perhaps TRBD1 (6 bases). Germline V gene lookup returns CDR1 SEHNR and CDR2 FQNEAQ (reference sequence). The CDR3 contains 13 residues. V lost 5 bases, J lost 4 bases, and 6 bases lay in between. The CDR3 region is CASSGQYNSPLHF. The CDR3 nucleotides read TGTGCCAGCAGCGGACAGTATAATTCACCCCTCCACTTT.

The chain joins TRBV7-9 to TRBJ2-3; tentatively, D is TRBD2 (5 bases). The germline V gene has CDR1 SEHNR and CDR2 FQNEAQ (reference sequence). V was cut by 2 bases and J by 5 bases, with 11 bases left in between. The CDR3 extends over 14 amino acids. The CDR3 spells CASSLRGGGDTQYF. The DNA for the CDR3 is TGTGCCAGCAGCTTAAGAGGTGGAGGAGATACGCAGTATTTT.

This chain links TRBV4-3 with TRBJ1-3, with D possibly TRBD1 on 5 matching bases. Germline V gene sequence: CDR1 LGHNA, CDR2 YSLEER. V was clipped by 1 base and J by 0 bases, with 10 bases between them. The CDR3 runs to 16 residues. In DNA, the CDR3 is TGCGCCAGCAGCCAAGTTCACAGGTACTCTGGAAACACCATATATTTT. As protein: CASSQVHRYSGNTIYF.

The V and J genes are TRBV9 and TRBJ1-1, with no clear D. The CDR3 sequence is 14 residues long. The germline V gene has CDR1 SGDLS and CDR2 YYNGEE. V was clipped by 2 bases and J by 5 bases, with 13 bases between them. For the CDR3, the DNA is TGTGCCAGCAGCGTCGGGAGTAAGGGAACTGAAGCTTTCTTT. Translation gives CASSVGSKGTEAFF.

The chain has TRBV28 and TRBJ1-4; D is possibly TRBD1 (5 bases). The CDR3 spans 14 residues. Trimming removed 3 bases from V and 8 bases from J, with 13 bases in between. The germline gives CDR1 MDHEN, CDR2 SYDVKM. CDR3 nucleotide sequence: TGTGCCAGCAGTTTGAGGGAGGGGTGGGAAAAACTGTTTTTT. Translating it yields CASSLREGWEKLFF.

The rearrangement links TRBV2 to TRBJ2-5; D call uncertain. Trimming cost V 0 bases and J 5 bases, with 13 bases left between them. This CDR3 has 15 amino acids. The germline V gene has CDR1 SNHLY and CDR2 FYNNEI. CDR3 amino acids: CASSEANRYSETQYF. The CDR3 DNA follows: TGTGCCAGCAGTGAAGCTAACCGGTATAGCGAGACCCAGTACTTC.

The chain links TRBV24-1 to TRBJ1-1, with D perhaps matching TRBD1 (6 bases). The germline V gene encodes CDR1 KGHDR and CDR2 SFDVKD. CDR3 length: 14 amino acids. Trimming pared 7 bases from V and 2 bases from J, leaving 13 bases between. The CDR3 DNA reads as TGTGCCACCAGCACCGGGACAACCAACACTGAAGCTTTCTTT. It specifies CATSTGTTNTEAFF.

The V and J genes are TRBV27 and TRBJ1-6; 7 bases agree with TRBD1. Germline loops: CDR1 MNHEY, CDR2 SMNVEV (reference sequence). J gave up 7 bases and V 6 bases, and 9 bases lay outside the gene matches. This CDR3 comprises 15 residues. The DNA for the CDR3 is TGTGCCAGCAGGAGCCCGGACAGGCGGAATTCACCCCTCCACTTT. Its translation: CASRSPDRRNSPLHF.

CDR3 region: CASARGTGSEQYF. For the CDR3, the DNA is TGTGCCAGCGCTCGGGGGACAGGGAGCGAGCAGTACTTC. V usage is TRBV11-2 and J usage is TRBJ2-7; TRBD1 aligns across 9 bases. The CDR3 covers 13 residues. V was clipped by 8 bases and J by 6 bases; unmatched bases: 8. Germline loops: CDR1 SGHAT, CDR2 FQNNGV. Full variable domain (rest looked up from reference TRBV11-2 and TRBJ2-7): EAGVAQSPRYKIIEKRQSVAFWCNPISGHATLYWYQQILGQGPKLLIQFQNNGVVDDSQLPKDRFSAERLKGVDSTLKIQPAKLEDSAVYLCASARGTGSEQYFGPGTRLTVT.

The chain employs TRBV20-1 and TRBJ1-5; D might be TRBD1 (6 bases). This CDR3 region has 16 residues. Germline V gene data show CDR1 as DFQATT and CDR2 as SNEGSKA (reference sequence). Trimming stripped 3 bases from V and 7 bases from J, with 22 bases between. DNA for the CDR3: TGCAGTGCTAGTCCCCCACTTGGCAGGGGTCGGCAGCCCCAGCATTTT. Translated, it gives CSASPPLGRGRQPQHF.

The V and J genes are TRBV14 and TRBJ2-2, with TRBD1 as a possible D gene (5 bases). CDR1 SGHDN and CDR2 FVKESK come from the germline V gene. V was cut by 6 bases and J by 3 bases, with 14 bases left in between. CDR3 length equals 15 residues. This CDR3 is CASSPGLSHTGELFF. Written as DNA, the CDR3 is TGTGCCAGCAGTCCAGGGTTGTCTCACACCGGGGAGCTGTTTTTT. Variable domain in full (rest from reference TRBV14 and TRBJ2-2): EAGVTQFPSHSVIEKGQTVTLRCDPISGHDNLYWYRRVMGKEIKFLLHFVKESKQDESGMPNNRFLAERTGGTYSTLKVQPAELEDSGVYFCASSPGLSHTGELFFGEGSRLTVL.

This chain connects TRBV2 to TRBJ1-1; 7 bases are a match to TRBD1. CDR1 is SNHLY, CDR2 FYNNEI, per germline. The J segment lost 4 bases and the V segment lost 4 bases, leaving 9 bases of the junction unmatched. CDR3 length equals 15 residues. For the CDR3, the DNA is TGTGCCAGCAGTGCTGCAAGCACAGGGGTCACTGAAGCTTTCTTT. Translation gives CASSAASTGVTEAFF.

This clone was counted between two and nine times. This rearrangement joins TRBV7-3 to TRBJ2-7; 8 positions match TRBD1. V shed 2 bases and J 6 bases; nucleotides not matched to a gene: 6. CDR1 and CDR2 from the germline V gene are SGHTA and FQGTGA. The CDR3 totals 14 residues. CDR3 amino acids: CASSLQGARGEQYF. The CDR3 region has the DNA TGTGCCAGCAGCTTACAGGGGGCGCGGGGCGAGCAGTACTTC.

This sequence joins TRBV7-8 and TRBJ1-3, with TRBD1 matching 10 bases. Per the germline V gene, CDR1 is SGHVS and CDR2 is FQNEAQ. CDR3 length: 16 amino acids. Unmatched junction bases numbered 7, after V lost 3 bases and J lost 5 bases. CDR3 sequence (DNA): TGTGCCAGCAGCTTGCAGCCGGGACAGGGGAGAAACACCATATATTTT. It specifies CASSLQPGQGRNTIYF. Using reference TRBV7-8 and TRBJ1-3 for the parts outside the CDR3, the full variable domain is GAGVSQSPRYKVAKRGQDVALRCDPISGHVSLFWYQQALGQGPEFLTYFQNEAQLDKSGLPSDRFFAERPEGSVSTLKIQRTQQEDSAVYLCASSLQPGQGRNTIYFGEGSWLTVV.

The gene calls are TRBV28 and TRBJ1-6, with D possibly TRBD1 on 5 matching bases. The V gene's germline CDR1 is MDHEN and CDR2 SYDVKM. The CDR3 is 15 amino acids. Trimming stripped 6 bases from V and 0 bases from J, with 9 bases between. The CDR3 bases are TGTGCCAGCAGCCGACAGAGCTCCTATAATTCACCCCTCCACTTT. As protein: CASSRQSSYNSPLHF.

This clone has a single count. The chain joins TRBV6-5 to TRBJ1-2, with 7 bases that match TRBD1. The CDR3 is 15 amino acids. The ends lost 6 bases at V and 4 bases at J; junction bases unmatched: 11. CDR1 is MNHEY, CDR2 SVGAGI, per germline. The CDR3 loop is CASRSTGRIGYGYTF. The CDR3 nucleotides read TGTGCCAGCAGATCGACAGGGAGAATTGGCTATGGCTACACCTTC.